This T cell receptor beta chain was recorded in a study of tumor and adjacent non-tumor tissue in lung cancer. Study in general: The cohort had 12 to 13 adenocarcinoma, a couple of squamous cell and 1 small cell patients.

A modified ARM-PCR protocol with three rounds of nested PCR amplified TCRbeta. TCRdb re-derived calls from the multiplex PCR reads in MiXCR, one entry per CDR3 protein. In the table there are 75,000 to 90,000 distinct CDR3 sequences, around three quarters of which are singletons. This clonotype was counted once. Its antigen is unidentified. The junction departs from the called germline gene at one end, perhaps through a read error. This CDR3 is built from 17 residues. The germline V gene has CDR1 SQVTM and CDR2 ANQGSEA. Study results and caveats: Higher tumor TCR diversity was associated with shorter survival. Normal lung showed higher cumulative top 100 clone frequency than tumor. Tumor tissue had significantly higher TCR diversity than normal lung.

RNA was extracted from bulk tissue without any cell sorting. The normal lung tissue was taken more than 3 cm from the tumor edge. The sequenced sample consisted of distant non-tumor lung tissue. The TCR sequence derives from a woman aged 50 to 60 with non-small cell lung cancer. V and J are TRBV29-1 and TRBJ2-1, with D maybe TRBD2 (6 bases). The CDR3 protein is CSAEDEEGWSSYNEQFF. In nucleotides, the CDR3 is TGCAGCGCTGAAGATGAGGAGGGGTGGAGCTCCTACAATGAGCAGTTCTTC.